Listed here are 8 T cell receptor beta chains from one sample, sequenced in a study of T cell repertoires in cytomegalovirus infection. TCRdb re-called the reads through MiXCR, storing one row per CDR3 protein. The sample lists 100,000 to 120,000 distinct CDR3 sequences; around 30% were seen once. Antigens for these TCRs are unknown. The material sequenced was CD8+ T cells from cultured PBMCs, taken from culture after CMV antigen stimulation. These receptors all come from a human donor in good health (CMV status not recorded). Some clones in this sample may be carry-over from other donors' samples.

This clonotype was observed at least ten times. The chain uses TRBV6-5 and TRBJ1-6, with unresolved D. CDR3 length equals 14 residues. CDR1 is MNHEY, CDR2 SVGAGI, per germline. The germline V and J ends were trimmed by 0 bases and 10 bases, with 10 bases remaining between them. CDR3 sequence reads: CASSYSGPRSPLHF. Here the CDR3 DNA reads TGTGCCAGCAGTTACTCAGGACCGAGGTCACCCCTCCACTTT.

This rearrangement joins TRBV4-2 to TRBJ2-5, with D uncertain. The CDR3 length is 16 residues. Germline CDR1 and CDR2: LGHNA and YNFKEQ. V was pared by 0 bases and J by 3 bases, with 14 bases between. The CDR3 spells CASSQEARSLEETQYF. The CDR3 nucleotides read TGTGCCAGCAGCCAAGAAGCCAGGAGTTTAGAAGAGACCCAGTACTTC.

The CDR3 nucleotides are TGTGCCAGCAGTTACGGGCGGGGGGGCCTCAGTGAGCAGTTCTTC. Its protein product is CASSYGRGGLSEQFF. The gene calls are TRBV6-5 and TRBJ2-1; 9 positions agree with TRBD2. The CDR3 contains 15 residues. V gave up 2 bases and J gave up 9 bases; unmatched junction bases: 8. Germline V lookup: CDR1 MNHEY, CDR2 SVGAGI.

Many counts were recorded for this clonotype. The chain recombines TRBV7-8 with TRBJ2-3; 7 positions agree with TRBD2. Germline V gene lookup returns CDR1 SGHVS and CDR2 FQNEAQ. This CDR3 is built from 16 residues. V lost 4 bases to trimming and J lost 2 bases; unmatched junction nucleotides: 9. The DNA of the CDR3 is TGTGCCAGCAGCTCCCTAGAGGCGGGGGACACAGATACGCAGTATTTT. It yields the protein CASSSLEAGDTDTQYF.

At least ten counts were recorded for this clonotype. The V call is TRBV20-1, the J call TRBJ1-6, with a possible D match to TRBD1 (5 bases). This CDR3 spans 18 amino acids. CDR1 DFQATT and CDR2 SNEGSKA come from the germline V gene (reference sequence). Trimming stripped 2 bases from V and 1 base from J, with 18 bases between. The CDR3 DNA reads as TGCAGTGCTAGACCTGGCGGGACGGGCGAATCCTATAATTCACCCCTCCACTTT. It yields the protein CSARPGGTGESYNSPLHF.

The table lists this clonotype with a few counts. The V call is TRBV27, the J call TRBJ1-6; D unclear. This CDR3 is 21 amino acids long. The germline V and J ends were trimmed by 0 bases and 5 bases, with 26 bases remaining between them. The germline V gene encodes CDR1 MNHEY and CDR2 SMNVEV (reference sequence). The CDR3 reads CASSLSRFAAASSENNSPLHF. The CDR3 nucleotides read TGTGCCAGCAGTTTATCCCGGTTCGCGGCAGCTTCCAGCGAAAATAATTCACCCCTCCACTTT.

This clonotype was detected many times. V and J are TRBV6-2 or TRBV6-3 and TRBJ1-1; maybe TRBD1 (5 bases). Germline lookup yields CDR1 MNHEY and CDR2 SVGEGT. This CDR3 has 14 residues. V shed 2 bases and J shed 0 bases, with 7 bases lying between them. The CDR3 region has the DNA TGTGCCAGCAGTTACATGGGGCTGAACACTGAAGCTTTCTTT. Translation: CASSYMGLNTEAFF.

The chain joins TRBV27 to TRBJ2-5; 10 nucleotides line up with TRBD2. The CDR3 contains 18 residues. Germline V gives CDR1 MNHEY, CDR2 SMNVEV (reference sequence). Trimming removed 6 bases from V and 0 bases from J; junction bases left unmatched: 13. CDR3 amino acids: CASSRGPYSGGYQETQYF. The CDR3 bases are TGTGCCAGCAGCCGCGGGCCCTATAGCGGGGGGTACCAAGAGACCCAGTACTTC.